A selection of T cell receptor beta chains follows, all from one sample in a study of T-cell reconstitution after alpha-beta-depleted transplantation in children. TCRdb reprocessed the PCR reads with MiXCR, giving one entry per CDR3 protein. The sample has approximately 800,000 distinct CDR3 sequences, roughly 15% seen once. The sequencing here drew on PBMCs, mostly from graft donor cells, taken 360 days after TCRalphabeta/CD19-depleted stem cell transplant. The receptors shown here come from a male patient aged 5 to 17 who had a stem cell transplant for acute lymphoblastic leukemia, so the T cells may come from the graft donor. Both conserved end residues are part of each CDR3. D genes are given only for firm matches. Clone size is given for some rows only: seen once, a few or many times, or a class if the clone is expanded.

J,V,D,size,CDR3,DNA
TRBJ2-1,TRBV4-1,TRBD1,few,CASSQEGGLRDRHLDEQFF,TGCGCCAGCAGCCAAGAGGGGGGTCTCCGGGACAGGCACTTGGATGAGCAGTTCTTC
TRBJ1-2,TRBV5-4,TRBD1,NA,CASSWPGQGHYTF,TGTGCCAGCAGCTGGCCGGGACAGGGGCACTACACCTTC
TRBJ2-3,TRBV20-1,TRBD1,few,CSARRDRSTDTQYF,TGCAGTGCTAGACGGGACAGAAGCACAGATACGCAGTATTTT
TRBJ1-1,TRBV5-1,NA,many,CASSLSGFNTEAFF,TGCGCCAGCAGCTTGTCAGGGTTTAACACTGAAGCTTTCTTT
TRBJ1-2,TRBV6-1,NA,few,CASSGRDGSYGYTF,TGTGCCAGCAGTGGACGGGACGGCTCGTATGGCTACACCTTC
TRBJ1-1,TRBV6-5,TRBD1,many,CASSYLTGETEAFF,TGTGCCAGCAGTTACTTGACAGGGGAGACTGAAGCTTTCTTT
TRBJ2-3,TRBV7-3,NA,few,CASSLTGHSASTDTQYF,TGTGCCAGCAGCTTAACAGGACATAGCGCGAGCACAGATACGCAGTATTTT
TRBJ2-3,TRBV10-3,NA,few,CAISGPTDTDTQYF,TGTGCCATCAGTGGCCCCACAGACACAGATACGCAGTATTTT
TRBJ1-6,TRBV6-5,TRBD1,few,CASSYVTGGFEGNSPLHF,TGTGCCAGCAGTTACGTGACAGGGGGCTTTGAGGGGAATTCACCCCTCCACTTT
TRBJ2-5,TRBV10-1,NA,many,CASSESLISGETQYF,TGCGCCAGCAGTGAGTCGCTGATAAGCGGGGAGACCCAGTACTTC
TRBJ1-1,TRBV7-9,NA,few,CASSSRSGQNTEAFF,TGTGCCAGCAGCTCGAGATCGGGACAAAACACTGAAGCTTTCTTT
TRBJ2-1,TRBV19,NA,few,CASSIGSGRNEQFF,TGTGCCAGTAGTATCGGTTCAGGAAGGAATGAGCAGTTCTTC
TRBJ2-5,TRBV10-3,NA,few,CAISAGYQETQYF,TGTGCCATCAGCGCGGGGTACCAAGAGACCCAGTACTTC
TRBJ2-1,TRBV5-1,TRBD2,few,CASSLASGGLYNEQFF,TGCGCCAGCAGCTTGGCCAGCGGGGGGCTCTACAATGAGCAGTTCTTC
TRBJ2-7,TRBV7-3,NA,few,CASSLIYGKVHEQYF,TGTGCCAGCAGCTTAATTTACGGGAAGGTCCACGAGCAGTACTTC
TRBJ1-5,TRBV5-1,NA,NA,CASSLAGTPNQPQHF,TGCGCCAGCAGCTTGGCCGGGACACCTAATCAGCCCCAGCATTTT
TRBJ2-7,TRBV7-6,TRBD2,few,CASSLAGRFAYEQYF,TGTGCCAGCAGCCTAGCGGGCAGATTTGCCTACGAGCAGTACTTC
TRBJ2-7,TRBV12-3/TRBV12-4,TRBD1,few,CASSRGQGPNEQYF,TGTGCCAGCAGTAGGGGACAGGGTCCCAACGAGCAGTACTTC
TRBJ2-7,TRBV4-1,NA,few,CASSQDMSYEQYF,TGCGCCAGCAGCCAAGATATGTCCTACGAGCAGTACTTC
TRBJ2-1,TRBV5-1,TRBD1,NA,CASSSSDRGRRNEQFF,TGCGCCAGCAGCTCCTCGGACAGGGGGCGAAGGAATGAGCAGTTCTTC
TRBJ2-5,TRBV24-1,TRBD2,NA,CATSDLPSPGGQETQYF,TGTGCCACCAGTGATTTGCCTTCACCGGGAGGTCAAGAGACCCAGTACTTC
TRBJ2-1,TRBV7-8,TRBD2,NA,CASSPARTRGMDEQFF,TGTGCCAGCAGCCCTGCCCGGACTAGAGGGATGGATGAGCAGTTCTTC
TRBJ2-1,TRBV13,NA,NA,CTSSPISPRVRSYNEQFF,TGTACCAGCAGCCCTATAAGTCCAAGGGTCCGCTCCTACAATGAGCAGTTCTTC
TRBJ1-3,TRBV5-1,NA,NA,CASSPGTRHLRSGNTIYF,TGCGCCAGCAGCCCCGGGACCCGCCATTTACGCTCTGGAAACACCATATATTTT
TRBJ2-7,TRBV20-1,NA,NA,CSATPRTVYYEQYF,TGCAGTGCCACCCCCCGGACGGTTTACTACGAGCAGTACTTC
TRBJ2-7,TRBV12-3/TRBV12-4,NA,NA,CASSSWTASYEQYF,TGTGCCAGCAGTTCTTGGACAGCGTCCTACGAGCAGTACTTC
TRBJ1-4,TRBV20-1,TRBD1,few,CSAITGTAVEKLFF,TGCAGTGCTATCACCGGGACAGCTGTTGAAAAACTGTTTTTT
TRBJ1-1,TRBV29-1,NA,many,CSVVRYTEAFF,TGCAGCGTTGTGAGATACACTGAAGCTTTCTTT
TRBJ1-2,TRBV29-1,NA,few,CGSSAGANYGYTF,TGCGGCTCGTCCGCAGGGGCTAACTATGGCTACACCTTC
TRBJ2-3,TRBV5-1,TRBD2,few,CASSDPDSGRTDTQYF,TGCGCCAGCAGCGACCCAGATAGCGGGAGGACAGATACGCAGTATTTT
TRBJ2-5,TRBV29-1,NA,NA,CSVGARGAIPETQYF,TGCAGCGTTGGGGCACGGGGGGCGATACCGGAGACCCAGTACTTC
TRBJ2-1,TRBV4-1,NA,NA,CASSQVGFYNEQFF,TGCGCCAGCAGCCAAGTCGGGTTCTACAATGAGCAGTTCTTC